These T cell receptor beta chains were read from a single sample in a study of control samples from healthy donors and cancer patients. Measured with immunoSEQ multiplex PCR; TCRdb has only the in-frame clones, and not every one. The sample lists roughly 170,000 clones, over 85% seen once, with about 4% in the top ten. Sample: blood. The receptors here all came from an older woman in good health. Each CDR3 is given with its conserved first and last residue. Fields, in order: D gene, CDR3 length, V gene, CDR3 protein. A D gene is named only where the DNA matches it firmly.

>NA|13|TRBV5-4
CASSLSQSENQYF
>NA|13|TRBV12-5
CASGASGDQPQHF
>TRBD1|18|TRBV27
CASSTQGQGVSGANVLTF
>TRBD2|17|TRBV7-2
CASSSSSGGSITGELFF
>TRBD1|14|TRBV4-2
CASSDRTGVSGYTF
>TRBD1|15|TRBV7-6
CASSPGTGYGNTIYF
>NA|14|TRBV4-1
CASSQDRVSDTQYF
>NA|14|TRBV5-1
CASSLGTEGQPQHF
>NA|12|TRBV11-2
CASSSQGNGYTF
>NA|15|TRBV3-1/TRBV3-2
CASSQEIRRPYGYTF
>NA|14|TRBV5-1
CASSPDSLGNTIYF
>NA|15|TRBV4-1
CASSQRTATNEKLFF
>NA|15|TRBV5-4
CASSLGQGPWHEQFF
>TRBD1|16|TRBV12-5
CASLSPGQGPTGELFF
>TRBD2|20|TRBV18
CASSARLAGAVVPASDTQYF
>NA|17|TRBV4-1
CASSQPGGTREGNTIYF
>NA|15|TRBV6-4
CASSGQGADTGELFF
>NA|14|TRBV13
CASSKGNFLNIQYF
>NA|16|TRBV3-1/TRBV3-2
CASSRDFSASSYEQYF
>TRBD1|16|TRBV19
CASSEGALVYNSPLHF
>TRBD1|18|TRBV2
CASSPGTGGAGHNYGYTF
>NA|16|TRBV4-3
CASSPGQPSGANVLTF
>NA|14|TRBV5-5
CASSFRGVVAEAFF
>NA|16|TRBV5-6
CASSLKGIQKIYEQYF
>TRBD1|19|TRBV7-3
CASSLRVLDRGSNTGELFF
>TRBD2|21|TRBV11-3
CASSLEIRLAGGQFPKETQYF
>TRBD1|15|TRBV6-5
CASSYSPGQGYEQYF
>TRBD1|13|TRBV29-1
CSGGQGEYTEAFF
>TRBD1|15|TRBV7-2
CASSRQDRAGTEAFF
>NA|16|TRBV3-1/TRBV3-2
CASSQEYGLSGNTIYF
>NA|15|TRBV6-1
CASSERGRLYSPLHF
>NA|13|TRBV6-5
CASSYVREGGYTF
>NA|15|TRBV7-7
CASSLLSGENNEQFF